These 5 T cell receptor beta chains share one sample of origin, sequenced in a study of blood T cell repertoires in COVID-19 (dated by TCRdb to 2019 to 2021). The method behind the library was the immunoSEQ multiplex PCR assay. TCRdb's version of the immuneACCESS table is confined to in-frame rearrangements and falls short of the full clone set. An unresolved V gene accounts for under half of the shortfall where checked; the remainder is of unknown origin. Recorded for this sample are hundreds of thousands of clones; more than 85% of them occurred a single time. Of the sample, roughly 4.8% falls within the top ten clones. The material sequenced was peripheral blood. Receptors originate from a man between 35 and 55 years old with acute or convalescent COVID-19.

Many counts were recorded for this clone. V is TRBV7-3 and J is TRBJ2-2, with TRBD2 matching over 7 bases. With 2 bases clipped from V and 3 bases from J, the junction kept 3 bases outside the gene matches. The CDR3 consists of 15 residues. The germline V gene encodes CDR1 SGHTA and CDR2 FQGTGA. DNA of the CDR3: TGTGCCAGCAGCTTAGCGGGGGAGTACACCGGGGAGCTGTTTTTT. It yields the protein CASSLAGEYTGELFF.

The chain recombines TRBV3-1 (or the pseudogene TRBV3-2) with TRBJ1-6, with D possibly matching TRBD1 (5 bases). V dropped 4 bases and J dropped 2 bases, with 9 bases sitting between them. Germline-derived CDR1 and CDR2 are LGHDT and YNNKEL (reference sequence). The length of the CDR3 is 15 residues. The CDR3 DNA sequence: TGTGCCAGCAGCCTTGGGGCGGCCTATAATTCACCCCTCCACTTT. Its protein is CASSLGAAYNSPLHF.

This rearrangement joins TRBV6-5 to TRBJ1-2; 8 nucleotides line up with TRBD1. The CDR3 covers 14 residues. Germline V gene data show CDR1 as MNHEY and CDR2 as SVGAGI. The ends lost 7 bases at V and 5 bases at J; junction bases unmatched: 9. The CDR3 nucleotides read TGTGCCAGCACGACAGGGGTCGCTAGGTATGGCTACACCTTC. It encodes CASTTGVARYGYTF.

V usage is TRBV14 and J usage is TRBJ1-1, with D maybe TRBD1 (5 bases). The CDR3 sequence is 13 residues long. CDR1 and CDR2 (germline): SGHDN, FVKESK. V lost 1 base and J lost 11, with 14 bases in between. CDR3 region: CASSQVSLGLAFF. Written as DNA, the CDR3 is TGTGCCAGCAGCCAAGTTTCGCTGGGGCTTGCTTTCTTT.

V usage is TRBV6-6 and J usage is TRBJ1-1, with 8 bases fitting TRBD1. The CDR3 has 15 amino acids. Trimming took 2 bases from V and 5 from J; bases not matched to a gene: 7. Looked up from germline, CDR1 is MNHNY and CDR2 is SVGAGI (reference sequence). This chain's CDR3 is CASSYAGQGETEAFF. The CDR3 coding sequence is TGTGCCAGCAGTTACGCCGGACAGGGTGAAACTGAAGCTTTCTTT.